The rows below give T cell receptor beta chains drawn from one sample of a study of Graves' ophthalmopathy and Graves' hyperthyroidism. TCRdb re-analysed the multiplex PCR reads in MiXCR, keeping a single row per CDR3 protein. The data contain about 500,000 distinct CDR3 sequences, under 45% of them seen just once; the ten biggest clones take up around 4.6%. Sequencing was done on a sample of peripheral blood or thyroid tissue (not recorded which). The receptor set was obtained from an adult man with Graves' hyperthyroidism. Both conserved end residues are part of each CDR3. Each record gives: V gene, clone size, D gene, J gene, CDR3 DNA, CDR3 protein. The D gene is left open where the match is weak. Expanded clones are given a class, and other clones once, few, many or no size at all.

V gene: TRBV7-8; clone size: many; D gene: TRBD1; J gene: TRBJ1-5; CDR3 DNA: TGTGCCAGCAGCCAGGGGGCCGGGGTTAGCAATCAGCCCCAGCATTTT; CDR3 protein: CASSQGAGVSNQPQHF
V gene: TRBV6-6; clone size: many; D gene: .; J gene: TRBJ1-1; CDR3 DNA: TGTGCCAGCAGTCAATATTTAGCCACTGAAGCTTTCTTT; CDR3 protein: CASSQYLATEAFF
V gene: TRBV25-1; clone size: .; D gene: .; J gene: TRBJ1-5; CDR3 DNA: TGTGCCAGCAGTTTAACCCAGAGCAATCAGCCCCAGCATTTT; CDR3 protein: CASSLTQSNQPQHF
V gene: TRBV6-6; clone size: many; D gene: .; J gene: TRBJ2-7; CDR3 DNA: TGTGCCAGCAGTTACGGGGGACACCTACAGGGTTACGAGCAGTACTTC; CDR3 protein: CASSYGGHLQGYEQYF
V gene: TRBV7-9; clone size: many; D gene: .; J gene: TRBJ2-7; CDR3 DNA: TGTGCCAGCAGCTTAGCGCCTGGGACTTGGCACTTC; CDR3 protein: CASSLAPGTWHF
V gene: TRBV10-1; clone size: .; D gene: TRBD1; J gene: TRBJ2-5; CDR3 DNA: TGCGCCAGCAGGGACAGGCAAGAGACCCAGTACTTC; CDR3 protein: CASRDRQETQYF
V gene: TRBV3-1; clone size: .; D gene: TRBD1; J gene: TRBJ1-4; CDR3 DNA: TGTGCCAACAGCCAAGGAGGGACAGGGCGTGAAAAACTGTTTTTT; CDR3 protein: CANSQGGTGREKLFF
V gene: TRBV24-1; clone size: few; D gene: .; J gene: TRBJ2-3; CDR3 DNA: TGTGCCACCAGTGCCGAATCCGCCGGGGAGGATACGCAGTATTTT; CDR3 protein: CATSAESAGEDTQYF
V gene: TRBV29-1; clone size: many; D gene: .; J gene: TRBJ2-7; CDR3 DNA: TGCAGCGTCGTTGTCGGGAGATCCTACGAGCAGTACTTC; CDR3 protein: CSVVVGRSYEQYF
V gene: TRBV7-2; clone size: .; D gene: TRBD1; J gene: TRBJ2-7; CDR3 DNA: TGTGCCAGCAGCCGATTACAGGGGATTTGGGAGCAGTACTTC; CDR3 protein: CASSRLQGIWEQYF
V gene: TRBV5-1; clone size: .; D gene: TRBD1; J gene: TRBJ1-3; CDR3 DNA: TGCGCCAGCAGCTTACAGGGGACTGCTGGAAACACCATATATTTT; CDR3 protein: CASSLQGTAGNTIYF
V gene: TRBV7-8; clone size: .; D gene: .; J gene: TRBJ2-3; CDR3 DNA: TGTGCCAGCAGCTTAGTCCCACGGGCTCGCACAGATACGCAGTATTTT; CDR3 protein: CASSLVPRARTDTQYF
V gene: TRBV11-1; clone size: .; D gene: .; J gene: TRBJ2-1; CDR3 DNA: TGTGCCACCAGTGGGGCCGCGGGATCCTACAATGAGCAGTTCTTC; CDR3 protein: CATSGAAGSYNEQFF
V gene: TRBV7-2; clone size: many; D gene: .; J gene: TRBJ1-4; CDR3 DNA: TGTGCCAGCAGCCCCCGGGGGATTGAAAAACTGTTTTTT; CDR3 protein: CASSPRGIEKLFF
V gene: TRBV19; clone size: many; D gene: .; J gene: TRBJ2-2; CDR3 DNA: TGTGCCAGTAGTATGATTCCGCGAACCGGGGAGCTGTTTTTT; CDR3 protein: CASSMIPRTGELFF
V gene: TRBV29-1; clone size: many; D gene: .; J gene: TRBJ2-7; CDR3 DNA: TGCAGCGTTGCGGGGGCACACTACGAGCAGTACTTC; CDR3 protein: CSVAGAHYEQYF
V gene: TRBV5-8; clone size: .; D gene: .; J gene: TRBJ2-7; CDR3 DNA: TGTGCCAGCAGCTTGACGGTTACCTCAGAATCCTCCTACGAGCAGTACTTC; CDR3 protein: CASSLTVTSESSYEQYF
V gene: TRBV30; clone size: .; D gene: TRBD1; J gene: TRBJ1-1; CDR3 DNA: TGTGCCTGGATGACAGGGGGTTGGCCTGAAGCTTTCTTT; CDR3 protein: CAWMTGGWPEAFF
V gene: TRBV19; clone size: .; D gene: .; J gene: TRBJ2-2; CDR3 DNA: TGTGCCAGTAGTCCAGACACCGGGGAGCTGGTTTTT; CDR3 protein: CASSPDTGELVF
V gene: TRBV29-1; clone size: .; D gene: .; J gene: TRBJ1-2; CDR3 DNA: TGCAGCGGGACAATGACAGACACGGTCCGATATGGCTACACCTTC; CDR3 protein: CSGTMTDTVRYGYTF
V gene: TRBV5-1; clone size: .; D gene: .; J gene: TRBJ2-7; CDR3 DNA: TGCGCCAGCAGCTCCCCAGGGGAATACGAGCAGTACTTC; CDR3 protein: CASSSPGEYEQYF
V gene: TRBV19; clone size: many; D gene: .; J gene: TRBJ1-3; CDR3 DNA: TGTGCCAGTAGTCCAGGGAGCTCTGGAAACACCATATATTTT; CDR3 protein: CASSPGSSGNTIYF
V gene: TRBV10-1; clone size: many; D gene: .; J gene: TRBJ1-5; CDR3 DNA: TGCGCCAGCAGTCCAGGCCAGCCCCAGCATTTT; CDR3 protein: CASSPGQPQHF
V gene: TRBV2; clone size: many; D gene: TRBD1; J gene: TRBJ1-2; CDR3 DNA: TGTGCCAGCAGTGGACCCGGGACAGTCACGTATGGCTACACCTTC; CDR3 protein: CASSGPGTVTYGYTF
V gene: TRBV19; clone size: few; D gene: TRBD1; J gene: TRBJ2-6; CDR3 DNA: TGTGCCAGTCTTCGGACAGGGCTGCACTCTGGGGCCAACGTCCTGACTTTC; CDR3 protein: CASLRTGLHSGANVLTF
V gene: TRBV10-3; clone size: .; D gene: TRBD1; J gene: TRBJ1-1; CDR3 DNA: TGTGCCATCAGGCAGGGGGACAGGGGGCTGAACACTGAAGCTTTCTTT; CDR3 protein: CAIRQGDRGLNTEAFF
V gene: TRBV10-3; clone size: many; D gene: TRBD1; J gene: TRBJ1-2; CDR3 DNA: TGTGCCATCAACCCGGGACAGGTTCTAGGGGGCTACACCTTC; CDR3 protein: CAINPGQVLGGYTF
V gene: TRBV11-2; clone size: many; D gene: .; J gene: TRBJ2-5; CDR3 DNA: TGTGCCAGCAGCTTAGATTCCGACGTAGAGACCCAGTACTTC; CDR3 protein: CASSLDSDVETQYF
V gene: TRBV5-1; clone size: once; D gene: .; J gene: TRBJ1-2; CDR3 DNA: TGCGCCAGCAGCTTGGGGGCCAGGGGAGCTAACTATGGCTACACCTTC; CDR3 protein: CASSLGARGANYGYTF
V gene: TRBV2; clone size: .; D gene: TRBD1; J gene: TRBJ1-2; CDR3 DNA: TGTGCCAGCAGTCTCGGACAGGCCAACCGGGAGGGCTACACCTTC; CDR3 protein: CASSLGQANREGYTF
V gene: TRBV24-1; clone size: .; D gene: TRBD2; J gene: TRBJ2-7; CDR3 DNA: TGTGCCACCAGTGGGACTAGCGGATACAATAAGCAGTACTTC; CDR3 protein: CATSGTSGYNKQYF
V gene: TRBV10-3; clone size: few; D gene: TRBD1; J gene: TRBJ2-5; CDR3 DNA: TGTGCCATCAGTGTTACGGGACAGTCCCAAGAGACCCAGTACTTC; CDR3 protein: CAISVTGQSQETQYF
V gene: TRBV12-3/TRBV12-4; clone size: .; D gene: .; J gene: TRBJ2-7; CDR3 DNA: TGTGCCAGCAGTAAACCGGGTCTTTTAAACGACGAGCAGTACTTC; CDR3 protein: CASSKPGLLNDEQYF
V gene: TRBV2; clone size: few; D gene: .; J gene: TRBJ2-5; CDR3 DNA: TGTGCCAGTATTGGACAGCAAGAGACCCAGTACTTC; CDR3 protein: CASIGQQETQYF
V gene: TRBV3-1; clone size: .; D gene: TRBD1; J gene: TRBJ1-1; CDR3 DNA: TGTGCCAGCAGCCAGGGCCCGACAGGGGCTTTCTTT; CDR3 protein: CASSQGPTGAFF
V gene: TRBV5-4; clone size: many; D gene: TRBD2; J gene: TRBJ2-5; CDR3 DNA: TGTGCCAGCAGCAATATAGCGGGAGACGGGCAAGAGACCCAGTACTTC; CDR3 protein: CASSNIAGDGQETQYF
V gene: TRBV7-2; clone size: many; D gene: .; J gene: TRBJ1-2; CDR3 DNA: TGTGCCAGCAGCTTAGTGCGGGCGGACTATGGCTACACCTTC; CDR3 protein: CASSLVRADYGYTF
V gene: TRBV7-2; clone size: .; D gene: .; J gene: TRBJ2-7; CDR3 DNA: TGTGCCAGCAGCGTTGGCGAAGGGCACGAGCAGTACTTC; CDR3 protein: CASSVGEGHEQYF
V gene: TRBV5-1; clone size: .; D gene: .; J gene: TRBJ2-7; CDR3 DNA: TGCGCCAGCAAACCCGACGCTTCAGGGCCGAGCTACGAGCAGTACTTC; CDR3 protein: CASKPDASGPSYEQYF
V gene: TRBV5-1; clone size: .; D gene: TRBD1; J gene: TRBJ1-6; CDR3 DNA: TGCGTCAGCAGCAGGGACAGGGATAATTCACCCCTCCACTTT; CDR3 protein: CVSSRDRDNSPLHF
V gene: TRBV5-6; clone size: .; D gene: .; J gene: TRBJ1-1; CDR3 DNA: TGTGCCTGGAGTGTATCGTGGAGGAACACTGAAGCTTTCTTT; CDR3 protein: CAWSVSWRNTEAFF
V gene: TRBV7-8; clone size: many; D gene: .; J gene: TRBJ1-5; CDR3 DNA: TGTGCCAGCAGCCAATCGGCAGTGCCTTTCGATCAGCCCCAGCATTTT; CDR3 protein: CASSQSAVPFDQPQHF
V gene: TRBV10-2; clone size: many; D gene: TRBD2; J gene: TRBJ2-5; CDR3 DNA: TGCGCCAGCACCACCCCGGGGGGACTAGCGGGAGTGGAGACCCAGTACTTC; CDR3 protein: CASTTPGGLAGVETQYF
V gene: TRBV7-9; clone size: once; D gene: TRBD1; J gene: TRBJ1-1; CDR3 DNA: TGTGCCAGCAGCTCGACAGGGGGCTATGAAGCTTTCTTT; CDR3 protein: CASSSTGGYEAFF
V gene: TRBV5-1; clone size: .; D gene: .; J gene: TRBJ2-5; CDR3 DNA: TGCGCCAGCAGCTTGGTACAGAACCAAGAGACCCAGTACTTC; CDR3 protein: CASSLVQNQETQYF
V gene: TRBV29-1; clone size: many; D gene: .; J gene: TRBJ1-3; CDR3 DNA: TGCAGCGTTGATGAAGGGGGGGGAAACACCATATATTTT; CDR3 protein: CSVDEGGGNTIYF
V gene: TRBV20-1; clone size: .; D gene: TRBD1; J gene: TRBJ1-1; CDR3 DNA: TGCAGTGCTAGACCCCTGGCTGGGACAGTCGACACTGAAGCTTTCTTT; CDR3 protein: CSARPLAGTVDTEAFF
V gene: TRBV6-6; clone size: few; D gene: .; J gene: TRBJ2-5; CDR3 DNA: TGTGCCAGCAGTTACTCGAAGGGGATGGGTGAGACCCAGTACTTC; CDR3 protein: CASSYSKGMGETQYF
V gene: TRBV7-6; clone size: .; D gene: .; J gene: TRBJ2-7; CDR3 DNA: TGTGCCAGCAGCTCTACGGGGGAGAGACACGAGCAGTACTTC; CDR3 protein: CASSSTGERHEQYF
V gene: TRBV28; clone size: few; D gene: .; J gene: TRBJ1-5; CDR3 DNA: TGTGCGGGGGGATCGGGCAATCAGCCCCAGCATTTT; CDR3 protein: CAGGSGNQPQHF
V gene: TRBV10-2; clone size: .; D gene: .; J gene: TRBJ1-4; CDR3 DNA: TGCGCCAGCAGTGAGTCGACTTCAGCAAATGAAAAACTGTTTTTT; CDR3 protein: CASSESTSANEKLFF
V gene: TRBV7-8; clone size: many; D gene: TRBD2; J gene: TRBJ2-7; CDR3 DNA: TGTGCCAGCAGCTTAGCGGTGCTAGCGGTCTACGAGCAGTACTTC; CDR3 protein: CASSLAVLAVYEQYF
V gene: TRBV27; clone size: few; D gene: .; J gene: TRBJ2-7; CDR3 DNA: TGTGCCAGCAGTCCCTCCATGAGAGGCCGGTCCTACGAGCAGTACTTC; CDR3 protein: CASSPSMRGRSYEQYF
V gene: TRBV6-5; clone size: .; D gene: TRBD1; J gene: TRBJ1-1; CDR3 DNA: TGTGCCAGCCAAACAGGGGTAGTCACTGAAGCTTTCTTT; CDR3 protein: CASQTGVVTEAFF